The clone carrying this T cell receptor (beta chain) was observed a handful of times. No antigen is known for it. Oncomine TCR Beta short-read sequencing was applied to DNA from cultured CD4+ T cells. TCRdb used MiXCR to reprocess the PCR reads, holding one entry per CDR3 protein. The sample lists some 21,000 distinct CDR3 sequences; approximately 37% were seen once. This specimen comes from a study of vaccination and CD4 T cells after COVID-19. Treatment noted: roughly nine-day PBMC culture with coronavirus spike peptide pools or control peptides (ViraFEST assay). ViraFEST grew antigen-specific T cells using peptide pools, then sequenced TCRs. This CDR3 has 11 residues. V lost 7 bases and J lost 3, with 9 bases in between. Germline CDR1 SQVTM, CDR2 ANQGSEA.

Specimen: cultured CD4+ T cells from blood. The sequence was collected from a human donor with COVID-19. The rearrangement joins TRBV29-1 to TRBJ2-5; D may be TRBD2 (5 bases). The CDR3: CSAAAKETQYF. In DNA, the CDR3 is TGCAGCGCAGCGGCTAAAGAGACCCAGTACTTC.